The rows below give T cell receptor beta chains drawn from one sample of a study of blood T cell repertoires in COVID-19. Only in-frame clones appear in the TCRdb table, and some are missing; sequencing was by immunoSEQ multiplex PCR. The table shows roughly 150,000 clones, with roughly 85% occurring only once. The specimen was peripheral blood. The source of these receptors is a man between 50 and 59 years old with acute or convalescent COVID-19. Each CDR3 is given with its conserved first and last residue. A D gene is named only where the DNA matches it firmly. A clone size is listed for some rows: how often the clone was seen (once, few, many), or a class if it is expanded.

d_call: .
j_call: TRBJ2-1
clone_size: .
v_call: TRBV7-9
cdr3_aa: CASSPQTRGFYNEQFF
cdr3_nt: TGTGCCAGCAGCCCCCAAACTAGGGGGTTCTACAATGAGCAGTTCTTC

d_call: .
j_call: TRBJ1-4
clone_size: .
v_call: TRBV7-2
cdr3_aa: CASSLETGSEKLFF
cdr3_nt: TGTGCCAGCAGCTTAGAGACAGGAAGTGAAAAACTGTTTTTT

d_call: TRBD2
j_call: TRBJ2-2
clone_size: .
v_call: TRBV19
cdr3_aa: CASSIFGDSGKRTGELFF
cdr3_nt: TGTGCCAGTAGTATTTTTGGCGATAGCGGGAAAAGAACCGGGGAGCTGTTTTTT

d_call: .
j_call: TRBJ1-3
clone_size: .
v_call: TRBV28
cdr3_aa: CASSFGLGSGNTIYF
cdr3_nt: TGTGCCAGCAGTTTCGGGTTGGGCTCTGGAAACACCATATATTTT

d_call: .
j_call: TRBJ1-3
clone_size: .
v_call: TRBV5-1
cdr3_aa: CASRRSSGNTIYF
cdr3_nt: TGCGCCAGCAGGCGGTCCTCTGGAAACACCATATATTTT

d_call: .
j_call: TRBJ1-6
clone_size: .
v_call: TRBV9
cdr3_aa: CASSVGQSQDDPLHF
cdr3_nt: TGTGCCAGCAGCGTAGGACAGTCCCAGGACGATCCCCTCCACTTT

d_call: .
j_call: TRBJ2-1
clone_size: .
v_call: TRBV14
cdr3_aa: CASSQVIGGGLHNEQFF
cdr3_nt: TGTGCCAGCAGCCAAGTAATAGGGGGAGGGCTCCACAATGAGCAGTTCTTC

d_call: .
j_call: TRBJ2-6
clone_size: .
v_call: TRBV5-1
cdr3_aa: CATKGGRHPGANVLTF
cdr3_nt: TGCGCCACCAAGGGGGGGAGGCACCCTGGGGCCAACGTCCTGACTTTC

d_call: .
j_call: TRBJ2-1
clone_size: .
v_call: TRBV21-1
cdr3_aa: CASSKSPTSGTSGRGEQFF
cdr3_nt: TGTGCCAGCAGCAAATCCCCTACCTCGGGGACTAGCGGGAGGGGTGAGCAGTTCTTC

d_call: .
j_call: TRBJ1-1
clone_size: few
v_call: TRBV6-1
cdr3_aa: CASSEAGEYAGYAEAFF
cdr3_nt: TGTGCCAGCAGTGAGGCGGGGGAATATGCTGGATACGCTGAAGCTTTCTTT

d_call: TRBD1
j_call: TRBJ2-7
clone_size: .
v_call: TRBV6-6
cdr3_aa: CASGPRDRTYEQYF
cdr3_nt: TGTGCCAGCGGGCCCCGGGACAGGACTTACGAGCAGTACTTC

d_call: TRBD1
j_call: TRBJ1-4
clone_size: .
v_call: TRBV6-5
cdr3_aa: CASSRTGRNEKLFF
cdr3_nt: TGTGCCAGCAGTAGGACAGGTCGAAATGAAAAACTGTTTTTT

d_call: .
j_call: TRBJ1-1
clone_size: .
v_call: TRBV2
cdr3_aa: CASSGGGGNTEAFF
cdr3_nt: TGTGCCAGCAGTGGGGGGGGCGGGAACACTGAAGCTTTCTTT

d_call: .
j_call: TRBJ1-1
clone_size: .
v_call: TRBV12-1
cdr3_aa: CASSFSSGQGPTEAFF
cdr3_nt: TGTGCCAGCAGCTTTAGTTCGGGACAGGGACCCACTGAAGCTTTCTTT

d_call: TRBD1
j_call: TRBJ1-6
clone_size: .
v_call: TRBV5-1
cdr3_aa: CASSIRTGEGSPLHF
cdr3_nt: TGCGCCAGCAGCATCCGGACAGGGGAGGGTTCACCCCTCCACTTT